Listed below are T cell receptor beta chains from one sample, sequenced in a study of T cells in Graves' hyperthyroidism and ophthalmopathy. TCRdb fed the multiplex PCR reads into MiXCR, producing one record per CDR3 protein. The profile shows 700,000 to 850,000 distinct CDR3 sequences, roughly a third of them singletons. Sequencing was performed on blood. The receptor set was obtained from a woman in her thirties or forties with Graves' hyperthyroidism. CDR3s include the opening cysteine and the closing phenylalanine or tryptophan. Each record gives: V gene, D gene, J gene, clone size, CDR3 DNA, CDR3 protein. The D gene is left open where the match is weak. Some rows have no size entry. The others give once, few or many, or a class for an expanded clone.

TRBV7-2	-	TRBJ1-1	many	TGTGCCAGCAGAAAGGACGGGGGCACTGAAGCTTTCTTT	CASRKDGGTEAFF
TRBV4-1	-	TRBJ1-4	-	TGCGCCAGCAGCCAAGAGGAACAGGGTGAAAAACTGTTTTTT	CASSQEEQGEKLFF
TRBV19	-	TRBJ2-7	-	TGTGCCAGTAGTCAAGGGGGAGGGCCTTTGGAGCAGTACTTC	CASSQGGGPLEQYF
TRBV29-1	TRBD1	TRBJ1-5	once	TGCAGCGTTGAAGTCGACAGGGGTGGGCCCCAGCATTTT	CSVEVDRGGPQHF
TRBV30	-	TRBJ2-5	few	TGTGCCTGGGGGGGACCGTCCCAAGAGACCCAGTACTTC	CAWGGPSQETQYF
TRBV19	-	TRBJ1-5	many	TGTGCCGGAGGGACGTTAGGTCAGCCCCAGCATTTT	CAGGTLGQPQHF
TRBV2	-	TRBJ1-4	-	TGTGCCAGCAGTCCCAGACAGGATCCTGAAAAACTGTTTTTT	CASSPRQDPEKLFF
TRBV9	-	TRBJ2-2	few	TGTGCCAGCAGATTAGGGGAGTCAGTCGGGGAGCTGTTTTTT	CASRLGESVGELFF
TRBV27	TRBD1	TRBJ2-7	-	TGTGCCAGCAGCGGACAGGGGCTGGGGCAGTACTTC	CASSGQGLGQYF
TRBV11-2	TRBD1	TRBJ1-4	-	TGTGCCAGCAGCCAACAGGGGGGGAATAATGAAAAACTGTTTTTT	CASSQQGGNNEKLFF
TRBV20-1	-	TRBJ1-3	few	TGCAGTGCTAGAGAGATTTCGGGGGGCTCTGGAAACACCATATATTTT	CSAREISGGSGNTIYF
TRBV7-9	-	TRBJ2-5	many	TGTGCCAGCAGCTCCCTTGACAGAGGAGAGACCCAGTACTTC	CASSSLDRGETQYF
TRBV28	-	TRBJ1-1	-	TGTGCCAGCAGTTTTGCAGGGGCCACTGAAGCTTTCTTT	CASSFAGATEAFF
TRBV10-3	-	TRBJ1-5	-	TGTGCCATCAGTGATTCTAGGTTTGGTCAGCCCCAGCATTTT	CAISDSRFGQPQHF
TRBV24-1	TRBD1	TRBJ2-5	many	TGTGCCACCAGTGATTCTCGACAGGGGGTCGGAGAGACCCAGTACTTC	CATSDSRQGVGETQYF
TRBV7-9	-	TRBJ1-1	many	TGTGCCAGCAGTTCTCACCAGATGAACACTGAAGCTTTCTTT	CASSSHQMNTEAFF
TRBV28	-	TRBJ2-1	-	TGTGCCAGCGGGGGAGGTGGGGGTCACAATGAGCAGTTCTTC	CASGGGGGHNEQFF
TRBV12-3/TRBV12-4	-	TRBJ1-3	-	TGTGCCAGCAGTATGAGGGGCAGTGAGAGGAGCACCATATATTTT	CASSMRGSERSTIYF
TRBV29-1	TRBD1	TRBJ1-1	-	TGCAGCTCGGACAGGGGTATGAACACTGAAGCTTTCTTT	CSSDRGMNTEAFF
TRBV20-1	TRBD1	TRBJ2-5	-	TGCAGTGCCTGGACAGGGGGGAAAGAGACCCAGTACTTC	CSAWTGGKETQYF
TRBV19	TRBD1	TRBJ1-2	many	TGTGCCAGTAGTCTACAGGGGAGGGATGGCTACACCTTC	CASSLQGRDGYTF
TRBV4-1	-	TRBJ1-2	-	TGCGCCAGCAGCCAAGATATGACCCGCTATGGCTACACCTTC	CASSQDMTRYGYTF
TRBV7-9	TRBD2	TRBJ2-7	-	TGTGCCAGCAGCCGAAGTCTCCGGGACTATAACTACGAGCAGTACTTC	CASSRSLRDYNYEQYF
TRBV7-2	-	TRBJ2-2	many	TGTGCCAGCAGCAACGGCAGGGACACCGGGGAGCTGTTTTTT	CASSNGRDTGELFF
TRBV7-8	-	TRBJ1-1	many	TGTGCCAGCGCCAGGCAGAACACTGAAGCTTTCTTT	CASARQNTEAFF
TRBV12-3/TRBV12-4	-	TRBJ1-1	many	TGTGCCAGCAGCCCGCGGACCCCCAACGGAGCTTTCTTT	CASSPRTPNGAFF
TRBV7-6	-	TRBJ2-5	-	TGTGCCAGCAGCTTACAGGGGGGGCCGTACCCACAAGAGACCCAGTACTTC	CASSLQGGPYPQETQYF
TRBV10-3	-	TRBJ1-3	many	TGTGCCATCAGGCGACAGGACACCTCTGGAAACACCATATATTTT	CAIRRQDTSGNTIYF
TRBV20-1	TRBD1	TRBJ1-1	many	TGCAGTGCCCAATTGGGGCAGGGGGCTCCAGCTTTCTTT	CSAQLGQGAPAFF
TRBV7-9	-	TRBJ1-2	many	TGTGCCAGCAGCCTTACCTCAGGGGATGGCTACACCTTC	CASSLTSGDGYTF
TRBV10-1	TRBD2	TRBJ2-7	-	TGCACCAACTGGGGGGGGATCGACGAGCAGTACTTC	CTNWGGIDEQYF
TRBV12-3/TRBV12-4	-	TRBJ1-4	many	TGTGCCAGCGGGGATTACGAAAAACTGTTTTTT	CASGDYEKLFF
TRBV2	-	TRBJ2-7	-	TGTGCCAGCAGGAGGGGGTCCGTCGATCAGTACTTC	CASRRGSVDQYF
TRBV2	-	TRBJ2-7	many	TGTGCCAGCTCATTCGGTTGGGGCGGCGAGCAGTACTTC	CASSFGWGGEQYF
TRBV10-2	TRBD1	TRBJ1-5	many	TGCGCCAGCAGCACAGGGGATTTCGGCAATCAGCCCCAGCATTTT	CASSTGDFGNQPQHF
TRBV10-3	-	TRBJ2-1	-	TGTGCCATCAGTGAGATCATTTGGCTATACAATGAGCAGTTCTTC	CAISEIIWLYNEQFF
TRBV12-3/TRBV12-4	-	TRBJ2-5	few	TGTGCCAGCAGCCAGCGCCTCCGGGAGCTACAAGAGACCCAGTACTTC	CASSQRLRELQETQYF
TRBV20-1	-	TRBJ2-2	few	TGCAGTGTCAGGGTCGCCGGGGAGCTGTTTTTT	CSVRVAGELFF
TRBV9	-	TRBJ2-7	-	TGTGCCAGCAGCCAAAAACGACAGGTATCCTACGAGCAGTACTTC	CASSQKRQVSYEQYF
TRBV6-1	TRBD1	TRBJ2-7	-	TGTGCCAGCAACCCCGGGACAGGGAGTCGGGACGCCTCAAACTCCTACGAGCAGTACTTC	CASNPGTGSRDASNSYEQYF
TRBV30	-	TRBJ1-5	-	TGTGCCTGGAACACGGGCCCCGGAGAGCCCCAGCATTTT	CAWNTGPGEPQHF
TRBV9	-	TRBJ2-2	many	TGTGCCAGCAGCGCCCAAATTGCGAACACCGGGGAGCTGTTTTTT	CASSAQIANTGELFF
TRBV20-1	TRBD2	TRBJ2-7	-	TGCAGTGCTAGGTCTAGCGGGGGTTACGAGCAGTACTTC	CSARSSGGYEQYF
TRBV11-2	-	TRBJ2-2	few	TGTGCCAGCAGCAGGGGGGACATCTTCGGGGAGCTGTTTTTT	CASSRGDIFGELFF